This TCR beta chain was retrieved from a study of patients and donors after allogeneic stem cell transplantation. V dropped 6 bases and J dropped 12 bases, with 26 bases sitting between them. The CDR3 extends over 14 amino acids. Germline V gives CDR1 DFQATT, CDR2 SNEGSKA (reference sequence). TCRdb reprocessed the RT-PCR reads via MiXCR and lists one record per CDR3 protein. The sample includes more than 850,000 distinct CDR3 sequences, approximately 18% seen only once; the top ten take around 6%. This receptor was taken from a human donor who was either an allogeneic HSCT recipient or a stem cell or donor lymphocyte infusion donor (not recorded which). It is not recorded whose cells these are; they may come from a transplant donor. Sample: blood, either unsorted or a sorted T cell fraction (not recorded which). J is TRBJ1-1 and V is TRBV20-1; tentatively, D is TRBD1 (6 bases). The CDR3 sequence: CSAPTEGTRGGSFF. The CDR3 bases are TGCAGTGCCCCCACCGAGGGGACGCGAGGGGGGTCTTTCTTT.